This TCR beta chain was identified during a study of blood T cell repertoires in COVID-19. Study details: Acute-phase and convalescent COVID-19 samples originated in the United States, Italy and Spain.

Living in 24 US areas, the participants were between roughly 18 and 89 years of age. Recovered status applied to Cohort 3 donors who had two consecutive negative PCRs. It also applied to those with clearance or with symptom resolution. In the authors' methods: Reference gene primers were amplified, and this amplification served to estimate nucleated cell counts. Measured with immunoSEQ multiplex PCR; TCRdb has only the in-frame clones, and not every one. V and J calls and clone size are copied from that table; D and trimming were computed from the DNA. The profile shows around 330,000 clones, approximately 88% of them singletons. J lost 7 bases, V lost 1 base, and 20 bases had no gene match. Germline loops: CDR1 SGHRS, CDR2 YFSETQ. This CDR3 has 18 amino acids.

The receptor comes from a man between 60 and 75 years old who had recovered from COVID-19. The J gene is TRBJ2-7, the V gene TRBV5-1; 7 bases map to TRBD2. Sequencing was done on a sample of PBMCs or T cells enriched from blood (not recorded which). CDR3 DNA sequence: TGCGCCAGCAGCTTGTTCGTCAGGGTGAGCGGGACGCCTCGAGAGCAGTACTTC. This sequence encodes CASSLFVRVSGTPREQYF.